The rows below give T cell receptor beta chains drawn from one sample of a study of control samples from healthy donors and cancer patients. Sequenced by immunoSEQ multiplex PCR; TCRdb stores in-frame clones only, minus some. The data show 75,000 to 100,000 clones, about 86% seen once. The sample comprised blood. All receptors derive from a woman aged 50 to 60 in good health. Each CDR3 is given without its conserved first and last residue.

>TRBJ2-3|TRBV6-5
ASSYGHSRADTQY
>TRBJ2-4|TRBV28
ASRFQGRGAKNIQY
>TRBJ2-3|TRBV5-1
ASSLKRDVGDTQY
>TRBJ2-7|TRBV4-1
ASSHPVQGTYEQY
>TRBJ2-2|TRBV29-1
SAEQGAGTGELF
>TRBJ1-1|TRBV7-2
ASRTGLKNTEAF
>TRBJ2-7|TRBV4-1
ASSNFYEQY
>TRBJ1-4|TRBV2
ASSSTRDNEKLF
>TRBJ2-7|TRBV28
ASSVGQVGYEQY
>TRBJ1-1|TRBV18
ASSPGAGEAF
>TRBJ1-2|TRBV28
ASSTGYYGYT
>TRBJ1-6|TRBV14
ASSQTARGYYNSPLH
>TRBJ2-1|TRBV5-1
ASSLTLSSSYNEQF
>TRBJ2-2|TRBV18
ASSPWGVDTGELF
>TRBJ2-7|TRBV7-3
ASSADRTTYEQY
>TRBJ1-5|TRBV7-8
ASSLGRSNQPQH
>TRBJ1-3|TRBV7-2
ASSQGGYGVSATGNTIY
>TRBJ2-5|TRBV11-3
ASSLQREETQY
>TRBJ2-2|TRBV24-1
ATGGGNTNTGELF
>TRBJ2-5|TRBV28
ASSSPTRQETQY
>TRBJ2-7|TRBV6-1
ASSGGGTSGTYEQY
>TRBJ1-1|TRBV7-2
ASSPRQGANTEAF
>TRBJ1-1|TRBV7-9
ASYPGGKAEAF
>TRBJ1-2|TRBV5-1
ASVGVGRGNYGYT
>TRBJ1-2|TRBV27
ASRPNRGRQGYT
>TRBJ2-2|TRBV19
ASSPTTGGTGELF
>TRBJ2-5|TRBV15
ATSSSWETQY
>TRBJ2-5|TRBV6-5
ASNQLSTGRETQY
>TRBJ1-2|TRBV11-3
AIGPGDRGYGYT
>TRBJ2-5|TRBV5-1
ASSLTFQETQY
>TRBJ1-1|TRBV19
ASSIKGITEAF
>TRBJ2-7|TRBV11-3
ASTSDREFTYEQY
>TRBJ2-7|TRBV5-6
ASSLGLAGDEQY
>TRBJ2-5|TRBV11-3
ASSLGGNQETQY
>TRBJ2-6|TRBV7-3
ASSLEASGANVLT
>TRBJ1-2|TRBV19
ASISGKHNYGYT
>TRBJ2-7|TRBV6-2/TRBV6-3
ASSYGTTYEQY
>TRBJ2-7|TRBV5-5
ASSLATGTYEQY
>TRBJ2-3|TRBV19
ASSMGLAGSGDTQY
>TRBJ1-5|TRBV5-1
ASSLAAGTDQPQH
>TRBJ2-6|TRBV5-3
ARSFVLSRPYFLDSGANVLT
>TRBJ2-7|TRBV6-5
ASIGGAYEQY
>TRBJ1-1|TRBV25-1
AVRQGALPEAF
>TRBJ2-7|TRBV25-1
ASSDSGYEQY
>TRBJ1-1|TRBV5-5
ASSLRDRGNTEAF
>TRBJ1-5|TRBV2
ASSAEGNQPQH
>TRBJ2-3|TRBV5-4
ASSVDRGTDTQY
>TRBJ2-7|TRBV5-8
ASSSSGTPAYEQY
>TRBJ2-5|TRBV7-2
ASSLVSGGGNQETQY
>TRBJ1-1|TRBV5-1
ASSLTALYVTGENTEAF
>TRBJ2-7|TRBV14
ASSQGSGSYEQY
>TRBJ2-3|TRBV4-3
ASSQDWASGGVESDTDTQY
>TRBJ1-1|TRBV4-1
ASSQDRAAYENTEAF
>TRBJ1-6|TRBV5-1
ASSRQGIGSYNSPLH
>TRBJ2-3|TRBV19
ASSMIWREGQDTQY
>TRBJ1-5|TRBV5-1
ASSFGGDQPQH
>TRBJ2-1|TRBV3-1/TRBV3-2
ASRPLAGPYNEQF
>TRBJ1-4|TRBV7-9
ASSPTRQGNEKLF
>TRBJ2-1|TRBV9
ASSVEWTSETEQF